This T cell receptor beta chain is from a study of cytotoxic CD8 clonotypes in ibrutinib-treated CLL. Background on the study: Response was recorded as partial in around 25 patients and complete in 2; at median about 64 months, around 14 remained remitted and approximately twelve had progressed. The average sample held approximately 240,000 productive templates and almost 95,000 productive rearrangements.

Germline values: CDR1 SEHNR, CDR2 FQNEAQ (reference sequence). The CDR3 consists of 18 residues. V was clipped by 5 bases and J by 3 bases; unmatched bases: 13. Study-level points and caveats: Clonality rose at ibrutinib response and fell back toward baseline at progression.

Assay: immunoSEQ multiplex PCR; the TCRdb copy retains only in-frame clones and omits some. The sample has 35,000 to 50,000 clones; almost 70% are singletons. Remarks on this clone: What it recognizes is unknown.

The receptor was derived from a human donor with chronic lymphocytic leukemia. This specimen consisted of PBMCs, obtained after 12 months of ibrutinib treatment. The chain joins TRBV7-9 to TRBJ2-2; 9 positions match TRBD2. The CDR3 sequence is CASSPGLSGSTYTGELFF. The CDR3 DNA sequence: TGTGCCAGCAGCCCAGGACTTAGCGGGAGCACCTACACCGGGGAGCTGTTTTTT.